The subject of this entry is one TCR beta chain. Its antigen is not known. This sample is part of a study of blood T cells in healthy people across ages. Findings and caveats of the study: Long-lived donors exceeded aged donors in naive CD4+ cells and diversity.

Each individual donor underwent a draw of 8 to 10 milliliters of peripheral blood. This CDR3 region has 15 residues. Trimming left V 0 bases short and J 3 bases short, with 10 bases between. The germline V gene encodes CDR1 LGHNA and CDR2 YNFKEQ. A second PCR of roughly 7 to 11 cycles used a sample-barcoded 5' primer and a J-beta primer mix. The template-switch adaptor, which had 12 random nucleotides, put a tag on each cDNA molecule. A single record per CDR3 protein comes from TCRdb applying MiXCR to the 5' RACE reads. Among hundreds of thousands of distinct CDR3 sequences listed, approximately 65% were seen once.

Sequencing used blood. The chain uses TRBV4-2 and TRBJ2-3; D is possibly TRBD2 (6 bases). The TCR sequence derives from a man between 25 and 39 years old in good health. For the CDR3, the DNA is TGTGCCAGCAGCCAAGAGGAGGGGACGACAGATACGCAGTATTTT. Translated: CASSQEEGTTDTQYF.